One sample yielded the 11 T cell receptor beta chains listed below, sequenced in a study of OX40 agonist ivuxolimab in advanced cancers. This table comes from immunoSEQ multiplex PCR, and its TCRdb copy is limited to in-frame clones, with some not included. This table holds around 20,000 clones, more than 65% found once. The material sequenced was CD4+ or CD8+ T cells sorted from blood, taken in a trial of the OX40 agonist ivuxolimab. The receptors come from an adult with an advanced solid tumor such as melanoma, head and neck, liver or kidney cancer.

As to this clone: Mismatch with germline at one junction end may stem from a read error. The chain recombines TRBV7-3 with TRBJ2-2; unclear D gene. CDR1 is SGHTA and CDR2 is FQGTGA in the germline V gene. The CDR3 has 15 amino acids. CDR3 nucleotide sequence: TGTGCCAGCAGCTTAGGCAGATTGAACACCGGCGAGCTGTTTTTT. Protein: CASSLGRLNTGELFF.

The CDR3 DNA is TGCGCCAGCAGCCAGAGGGGGCCGGGGTATAATTCACCCCTCCACTTT. It is translated as CASSQRGPGYNSPLHF. J is TRBJ1-6 and V is TRBV4-3; TRBD1 aligns across 7 bases. This CDR3 is built from 16 residues. Germline CDR1 is LGHNA and CDR2 is YSLEER. V dropped 3 bases and J dropped 4; count of bases not matched to a gene: 6.

The chain has TRBV10-3 and TRBJ2-2; D gene unclear. Germline CDR1 is ENHRY and CDR2 is SYGVKD. The V end lost 4 bases, the J end lost 3 bases, and 12 bases lay between the germline ends. This CDR3 has 15 amino acids. CDR3 residues: CAISVGRAHTGELFF. In DNA form, the CDR3 reads TGTGCCATCAGTGTAGGAAGGGCACACACCGGGGAGCTGTTTTTT.

J is TRBJ2-3 and V is TRBV21-1; the table calls TRBD2, which could not be checked here. TRBV21-1 is a pseudogene. This CDR3 contains 12 residues. In DNA, the CDR3 is TGTGCCGGGGGGGCCCCGGGAGATACGCAGTATTTT. Translation gives CAGGAPGDTQYF.

The chain is built from TRBV19 and TRBJ1-1; D uncertain. This CDR3 spans 14 amino acids. V lost 3 bases, J lost 4 bases, and 12 bases lay in between. CDR1 is LNHDA and CDR2 is SQIVND in the germline V gene (reference sequence). This chain's CDR3 is CASSISGFGTEAFF. The CDR3 coding sequence is TGTGCCAGTAGTATCTCGGGTTTCGGCACTGAAGCTTTCTTT.

Regarding this clone: One end of the junction does not line up with germline, which may come from a read error. CDR3 nucleotides: TGTGCCAGCAGCTTGGAGGCGGGGACTCAAAACATTCAGTACTTC. Protein product: CASSLEAGTQNIQYF. The chain combines TRBV5-1 with TRBJ2-4; D is perhaps TRBD2 (6 bases). There are 15 residues in the CDR3. Germline-derived CDR1 and CDR2 are SGHRS and YFSETQ.

V is TRBV4-2 and J is TRBJ2-1, with 13 bases fitting TRBD2. The CDR3 has 20 residues. Unmatched junction bases numbered 11, after V lost 3 bases and J lost 0 bases. The germline gives CDR1 LGHNA, CDR2 YNFKEQ. This chain's CDR3 is CASSHPMTSGGPSSYNEQFF. The CDR3 DNA follows: TGTGCCAGCAGCCATCCCATGACTAGCGGGGGGCCCAGCTCCTACAATGAGCAGTTCTTC.

With respect to this clone: One end of the junction fails to match germline, which may point to a read error. This sequence joins TRBV5-1 and TRBJ2-2; TRBD1 might be the D (6 bases). The CDR3 runs 14 residues. The germline V gene encodes CDR1 SGHRS and CDR2 YFSETQ. The CDR3 DNA sequence: TGCGCCAGCAGGTTGGGGGCCTCCACCGGGGAGCTGTTTTTT. The encoded protein is CASRLGASTGELFF. Complete variable domain (other parts from reference TRBV5-1 and TRBJ2-2): KAGVTQTPRYLIKTRGQQVTLSCSPISGHRSVSWYQQTPGQGLQFLFEYFSETQRNKGNFPGRFSGRQFSNSRSEMNVSTLELGDSALYLCASRLGASTGELFFGEGSRLTVL.

The chain employs TRBV7-6 and TRBJ2-7; D not resolved. Trimming pared 1 base from V and 0 bases from J, leaving 13 bases between. The CDR3 covers 16 residues. Germline V gene data show CDR1 as SGHVS and CDR2 as FNYEAQ. Here the CDR3 DNA reads TGTGCCAGCAGCTTAGGATCAGGAGTTGGCTCCTACGAGCAGTACTTC. It yields the protein CASSLGSGVGSYEQYF.

In this sample, this clone turned up once. The chain links TRBV5-1 to TRBJ2-3, with D possibly matching TRBD2 (6 bases). The CDR3 totals 16 residues. Germline V lookup: CDR1 SGHRS, CDR2 YFSETQ. The V gene lost 4 bases and the J gene lost 5 bases, with 20 bases spanning the gap. The CDR3 DNA follows: TGCGCCAGCAGCGGAGGACGGGAGTTCGAGGGAGATACGCAGTATTTT. It translates to CASSGGREFEGDTQYF.

The J gene is TRBJ1-2, the V gene TRBV7-3; D remains ambiguous. The CDR3 totals 15 residues. Germline-derived CDR1 and CDR2 are SGHTA and FQGTGA. V was clipped by 1 base and J by 8 bases, with 17 bases between them. CDR3 sequence reads: CASSLNPSDQLGYTF. The DNA of the CDR3 is TGTGCCAGCAGCTTAAATCCCTCGGATCAACTAGGCTACACCTTC.